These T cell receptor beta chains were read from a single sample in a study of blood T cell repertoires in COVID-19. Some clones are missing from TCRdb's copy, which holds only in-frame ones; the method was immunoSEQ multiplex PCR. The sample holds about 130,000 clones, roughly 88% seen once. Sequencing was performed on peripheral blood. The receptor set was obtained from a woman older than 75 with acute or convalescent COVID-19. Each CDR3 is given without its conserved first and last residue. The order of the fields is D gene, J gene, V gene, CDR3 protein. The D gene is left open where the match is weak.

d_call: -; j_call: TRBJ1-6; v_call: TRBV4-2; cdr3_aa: ASRSRSDNSPLH
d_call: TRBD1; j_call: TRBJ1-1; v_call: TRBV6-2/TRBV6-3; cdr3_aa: ASSRGQGNGEAF
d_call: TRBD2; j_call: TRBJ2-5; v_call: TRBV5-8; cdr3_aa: ASSWTPSGRSRAQY
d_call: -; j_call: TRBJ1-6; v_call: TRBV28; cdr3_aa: ASSPRGQKGNSPLH
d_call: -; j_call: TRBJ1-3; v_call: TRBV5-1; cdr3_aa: ASSLMRADSGNTIY
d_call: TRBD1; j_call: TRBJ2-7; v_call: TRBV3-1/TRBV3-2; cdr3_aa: ASSQAGTGPYEQY
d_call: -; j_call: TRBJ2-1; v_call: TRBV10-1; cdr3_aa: ASSERGFTSYNEQF
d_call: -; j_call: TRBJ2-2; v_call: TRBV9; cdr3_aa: ASSVSGYTGELF
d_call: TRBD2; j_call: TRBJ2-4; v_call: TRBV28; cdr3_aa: ASSKPQAGGLNIQY
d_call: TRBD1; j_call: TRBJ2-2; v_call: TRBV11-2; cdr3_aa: ASSFYRGGELF
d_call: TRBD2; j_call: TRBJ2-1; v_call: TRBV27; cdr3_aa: ASTWTSGRLSNEQF
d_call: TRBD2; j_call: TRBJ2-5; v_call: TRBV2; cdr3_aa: ASKSPRGGEETQY
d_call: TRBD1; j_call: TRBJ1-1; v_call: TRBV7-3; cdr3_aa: ASSLGITGGTEAF
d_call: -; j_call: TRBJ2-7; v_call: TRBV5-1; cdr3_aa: ASSSTTSSEQY
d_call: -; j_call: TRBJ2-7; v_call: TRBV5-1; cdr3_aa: ASSSMQGLEQY
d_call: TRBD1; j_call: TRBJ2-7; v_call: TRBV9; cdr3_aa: ASSVGTGGIYEQY